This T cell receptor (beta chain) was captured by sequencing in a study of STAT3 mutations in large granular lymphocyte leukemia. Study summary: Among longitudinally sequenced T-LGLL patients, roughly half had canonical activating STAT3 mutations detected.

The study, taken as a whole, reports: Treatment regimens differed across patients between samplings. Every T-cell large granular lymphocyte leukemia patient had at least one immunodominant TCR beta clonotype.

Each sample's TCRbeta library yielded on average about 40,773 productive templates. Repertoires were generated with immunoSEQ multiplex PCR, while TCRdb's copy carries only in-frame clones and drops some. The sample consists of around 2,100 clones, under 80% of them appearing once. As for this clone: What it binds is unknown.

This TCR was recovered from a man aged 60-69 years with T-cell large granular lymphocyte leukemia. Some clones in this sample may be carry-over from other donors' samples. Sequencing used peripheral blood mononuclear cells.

The CDR3 protein is CASSWRAFLTGELFF. The CDR3 nucleotides read TGTGCCAGCAGCTGGAGGGCTTTCTTGACCGGGGAGCTGTTTTTT. The rearrangement joins TRBV7-9 to TRBJ2-2, with D perhaps matching TRBD2 (6 bases). CDR3 length equals 15 residues. Trimming shortened V by 4 bases and J by 5 bases, and 14 bases separated the two germline ends. CDR1 is SEHNR, CDR2 FQNEAQ, per germline (reference sequence).